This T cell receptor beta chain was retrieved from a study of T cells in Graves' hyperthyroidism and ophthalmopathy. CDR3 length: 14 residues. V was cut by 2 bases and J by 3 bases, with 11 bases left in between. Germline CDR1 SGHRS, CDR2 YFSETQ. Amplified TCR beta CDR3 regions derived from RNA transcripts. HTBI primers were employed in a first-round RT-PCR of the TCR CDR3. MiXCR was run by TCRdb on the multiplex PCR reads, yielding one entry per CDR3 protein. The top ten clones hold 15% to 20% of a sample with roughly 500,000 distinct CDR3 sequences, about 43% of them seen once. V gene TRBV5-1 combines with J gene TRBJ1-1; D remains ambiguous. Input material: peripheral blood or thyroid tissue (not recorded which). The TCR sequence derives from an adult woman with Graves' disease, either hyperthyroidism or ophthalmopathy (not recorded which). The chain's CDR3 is CASSLNSGDTEAFF. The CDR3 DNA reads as TGCGCCAGCAGCTTAAATAGCGGGGACACTGAAGCTTTCTTT.